The sequence of this TCR beta chain was determined in a study of regulatory T cells in long-lasting Graves disease (dated by TCRdb to 2020 to 2023). Some background on the complete study: Persistent Graves' disease was defined as persistently positive TSH receptor autoantibodies together with antithyroid drug treatment for over 5 years. Peripheral blood TCR sequencing and RNA sequencing compared persistent Graves' disease patients with newly diagnosed Graves' disease patients. The study was conducted in China and was registered as a clinical trial. TCR sequencing covered some 13 persistent and around 20 newly diagnosed Graves' disease patients, around 33 samples in total. On average, persistent Graves' disease patients in the clinical cohort had been on antithyroid drugs for approximately ten years.

Per the publication, the time point label means: persistent/refractory GD, antithyroid drugs over 5 years with positive TRAb. For both TCR sequencing and RNA sequencing, RNA was extracted from PBMCs using TRIzol. The diagnosis of Graves' disease followed American Thyroid Association guidelines. Patients for the study were recruited at an endocrinology department in Xi'an, China. From each patient, around 8.3 milliliters of peripheral blood was collected into an EDTA anticoagulant tube. Ficoll Paque Plus density gradient separation was used to isolate PBMCs, and no further T cell sorting was performed. An Agilent 2100 Bioanalyzer and agarose gel were used to check RNA quality, and a NanoDrop 2000 was used to measure RNA concentration. What the authors observed across the whole study: Sequencing and analysis were restricted to the TCR beta chain. Compared with newly diagnosed patients, persistent Graves' disease patients had lower TCR Shannon entropy and fewer highly expanded clones, which suggests clonal expansion. The authors noted that the small sample size was a limitation that may lower accuracy. Persistent patients shared more public clonotypes among themselves (roughly 2,700) than newly diagnosed patients did (more than 950). Persistent disease showed preferential use of TRBV28, TRBJ1-2 and TRBJ2-5, whereas newly diagnosed disease favored TRBV20-1 and TRBJ2-1. The study examined only peripheral blood because the primary lesion, thyroid tissue, could not be accessed.

Remarks on this clonotype: This clone's antigen is unknown. Base qualities are not at hand, and no much larger clone is one base apart.

Its CDR3 holds 16 amino acids, cysteine through phenylalanine. CDR3 DNA only is kept here, 48 bases in frame from base 1. The V and J ends are trimmed by 0 bases and 6 bases, leaving 14 bases between them. CDR1 and CDR2 (SGHDN, FVKESK) derive from the germline V gene. Library preparation used multiplex PCR. Data came from an Illumina HiSeq 4000. CDR3 regions were amplified by Arm-PCR with iRepertoire HTBI primers to construct TCR beta libraries. Before sequencing, the PCR products went through gel purification. The original pipeline was this. Across samples, fewer than 70 TRBV and roughly 15 TRBJ segments were identified and used for gene usage analysis of CDR3 amino acid clonotypes. COPE and FqMerger were used to merge the filtered high-quality paired reads into contigs. BLAST was used to align contigs to IMGT TRBV, TRBD and TRBJ reference genes, with CDR3 defined following IMGT. Clonotypes above 0.1% frequency were classified as highly expanded clones. Repertoire diversity was measured by Shannon entropy, and V-J evenness by the Gini coefficient. Public clonotypes were defined as clonotypes shared by more than one individual. TCRdb itself trimmed the public reads at Q25 with fastp, ran MiXCR and retained productive beta chains. For every CDR3 protein sequence, its rows merge into one entry that carries the most common genes and DNA. The V and J calls come from TCRdb's annotation, not from the publication. This sample is represented by about 310,000 distinct CDR3 sequences; 20% to 25% of them were singletons. Of the sample, about 61% falls within the top ten clones.

This clonotype was sampled from a female donor with Graves disease. The sample was peripheral blood mononuclear cells (PBMCs), taken when the disease was refractory, from a patient treated with antithyroid drugs. The sequence joins TRBV14 to TRBJ2-2; a tentative D call is TRBD1 (6 bases match). The nucleotides are TGTGCCAGCAGCCAAGAAGACAGGTTCAACGCCGGGGAGCTGTTTTTT. The translation is CASSQEDRFNAGELFF.